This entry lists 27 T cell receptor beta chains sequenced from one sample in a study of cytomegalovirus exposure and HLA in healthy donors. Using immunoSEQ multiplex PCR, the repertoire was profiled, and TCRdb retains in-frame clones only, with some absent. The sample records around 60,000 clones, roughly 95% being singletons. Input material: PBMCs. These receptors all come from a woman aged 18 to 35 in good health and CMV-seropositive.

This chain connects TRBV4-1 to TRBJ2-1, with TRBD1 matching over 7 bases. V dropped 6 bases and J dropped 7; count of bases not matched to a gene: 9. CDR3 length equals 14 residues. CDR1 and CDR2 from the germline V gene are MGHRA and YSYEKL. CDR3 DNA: TGCGCCAGCAGGGAGACAGGGCAAAGGAATGAGCAGTTCTTC. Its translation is CASRETGQRNEQFF.

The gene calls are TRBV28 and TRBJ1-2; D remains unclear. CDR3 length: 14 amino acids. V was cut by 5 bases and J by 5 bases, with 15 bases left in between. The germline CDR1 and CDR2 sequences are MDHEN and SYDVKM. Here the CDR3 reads CASSPPREGYGYTF. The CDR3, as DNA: TGTGCCAGCAGTCCCCCCCGCGAGGGTTATGGCTACACCTTC.

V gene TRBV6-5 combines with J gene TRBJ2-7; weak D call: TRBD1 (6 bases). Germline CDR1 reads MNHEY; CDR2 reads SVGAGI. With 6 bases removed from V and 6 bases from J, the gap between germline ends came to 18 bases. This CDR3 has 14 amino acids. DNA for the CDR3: TGTGCCAGCAGCGGACAGAACCCCTCTGGCGAGCAGTACTTC. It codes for CASSGQNPSGEQYF.

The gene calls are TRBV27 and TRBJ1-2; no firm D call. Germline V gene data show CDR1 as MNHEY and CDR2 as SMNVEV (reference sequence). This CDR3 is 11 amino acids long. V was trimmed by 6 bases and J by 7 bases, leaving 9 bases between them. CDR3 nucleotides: TGTGCCAGCAGCTCCAGGCGTGGCTACACCTTC. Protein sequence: CASSSRRGYTF.

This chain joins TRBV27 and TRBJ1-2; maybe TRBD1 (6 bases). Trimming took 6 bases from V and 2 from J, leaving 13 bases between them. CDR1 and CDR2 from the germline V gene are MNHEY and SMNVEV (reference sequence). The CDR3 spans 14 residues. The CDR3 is CASSAQGLNYGYTF. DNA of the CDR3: TGTGCCAGCAGCGCACAGGGTCTCAACTATGGCTACACCTTC.

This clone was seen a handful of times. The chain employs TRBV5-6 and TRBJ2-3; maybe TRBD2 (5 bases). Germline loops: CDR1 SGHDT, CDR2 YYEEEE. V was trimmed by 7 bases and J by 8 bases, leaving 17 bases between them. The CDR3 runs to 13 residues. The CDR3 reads CASQDPSFFTQYF. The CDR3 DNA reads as TGTGCCAGCCAGGATCCTAGCTTCTTTACGCAGTATTTT.

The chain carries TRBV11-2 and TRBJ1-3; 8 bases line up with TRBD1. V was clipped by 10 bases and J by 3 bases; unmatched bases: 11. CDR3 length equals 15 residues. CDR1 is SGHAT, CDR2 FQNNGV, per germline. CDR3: CATSKDRERGNTIYF. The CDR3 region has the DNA TGTGCCACCTCAAAGGACAGGGAGCGTGGAAACACCATATATTTT.

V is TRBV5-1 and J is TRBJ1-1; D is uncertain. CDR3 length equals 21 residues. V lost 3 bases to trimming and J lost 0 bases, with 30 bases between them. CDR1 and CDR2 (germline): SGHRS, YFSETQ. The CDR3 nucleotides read TGCGCCAGCAGCTACGGGCCCAGGACCCACCAAACGGGAGGCATGAACACTGAAGCTTTCTTT. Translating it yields CASSYGPRTHQTGGMNTEAFF.

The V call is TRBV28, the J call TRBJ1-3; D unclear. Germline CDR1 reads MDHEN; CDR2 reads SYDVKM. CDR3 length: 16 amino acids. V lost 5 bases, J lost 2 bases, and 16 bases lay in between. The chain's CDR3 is CASSQPLGPAGNTIYF. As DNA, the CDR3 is TGTGCCAGCAGTCAGCCCCTTGGGCCCGCTGGAAACACCATATATTTT.

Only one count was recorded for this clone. CDR3 region: CASCRDRGINEQFF. The CDR3 nucleotides are TGTGCCAGCTGCCGGGACAGGGGAATAAATGAGCAGTTCTTC. This sequence joins TRBV2 and TRBJ2-1; 10 bases are a match to TRBD1. The CDR3 is 14 residues long. J gave up 7 bases and V 8 bases, and 8 bases lay outside the gene matches. From germline, CDR1 is SNHLY and CDR2 FYNNEI.

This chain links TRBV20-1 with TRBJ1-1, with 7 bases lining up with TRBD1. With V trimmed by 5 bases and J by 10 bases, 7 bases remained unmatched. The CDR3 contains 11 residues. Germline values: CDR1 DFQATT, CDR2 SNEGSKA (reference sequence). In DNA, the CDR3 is TGCAGTGCTCGACAGGGCGCTGGAGCTTTCTTT. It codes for CSARQGAGAFF.

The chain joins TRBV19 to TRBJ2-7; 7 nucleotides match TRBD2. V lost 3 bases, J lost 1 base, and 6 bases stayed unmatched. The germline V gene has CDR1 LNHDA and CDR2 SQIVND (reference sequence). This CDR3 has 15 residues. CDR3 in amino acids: CASSIVGGPSYEQYF. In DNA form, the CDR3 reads TGTGCCAGTAGTATTGTGGGAGGGCCGTCCTACGAGCAGTACTTC.

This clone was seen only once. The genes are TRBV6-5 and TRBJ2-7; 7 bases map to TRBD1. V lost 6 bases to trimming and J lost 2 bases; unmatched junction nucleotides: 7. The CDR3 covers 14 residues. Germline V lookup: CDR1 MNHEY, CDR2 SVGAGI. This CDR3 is CASRRSTGAYEQYF. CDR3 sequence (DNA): TGTGCCAGCAGGAGGTCAACAGGGGCCTACGAGCAGTACTTC.

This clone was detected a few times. The CDR3: CASSQELPDEQYF. The CDR3 nucleotides read TGCGCCAGCAGCCAAGAACTCCCCGACGAGCAGTACTTC. The rearrangement links TRBV4-3 to TRBJ2-7; D ambiguous. Germline assignment: CDR1 LGHNA and CDR2 YSLEER. V dropped 0 bases and J dropped 5 bases, with 8 bases sitting between them. This CDR3 contains 13 residues.

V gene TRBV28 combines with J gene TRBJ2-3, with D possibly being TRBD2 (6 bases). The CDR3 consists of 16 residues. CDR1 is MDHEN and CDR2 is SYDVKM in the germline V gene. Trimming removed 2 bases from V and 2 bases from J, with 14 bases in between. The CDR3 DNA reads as TGTGCCAGCAGTTTAAGCCCGGAGGGGTCCACAGATACGCAGTATTTT. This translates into CASSLSPEGSTDTQYF.

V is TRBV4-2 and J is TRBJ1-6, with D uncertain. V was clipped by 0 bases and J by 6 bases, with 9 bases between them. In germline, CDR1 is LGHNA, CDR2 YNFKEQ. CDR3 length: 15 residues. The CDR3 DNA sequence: TGTGCCAGCAGCCAAGACACAGTTGGTAATTCACCCCTCCACTTT. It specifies CASSQDTVGNSPLHF.

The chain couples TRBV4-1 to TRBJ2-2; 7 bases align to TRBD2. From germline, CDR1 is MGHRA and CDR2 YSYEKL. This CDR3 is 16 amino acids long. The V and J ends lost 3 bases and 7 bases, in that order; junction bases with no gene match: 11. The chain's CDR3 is CASSQVQRELDGELFF. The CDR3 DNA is TGCGCCAGCAGCCAGGTCCAGCGGGAATTGGACGGGGAGCTGTTTTTT.

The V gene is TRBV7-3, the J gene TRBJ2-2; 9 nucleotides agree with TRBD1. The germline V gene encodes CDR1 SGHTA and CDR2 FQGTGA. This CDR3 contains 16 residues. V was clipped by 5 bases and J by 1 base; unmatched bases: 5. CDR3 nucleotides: TGTGCCAGCAGCCCACAGGGGGCGCGGAACACCGGGGAGCTGTTTTTT. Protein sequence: CASSPQGARNTGELFF. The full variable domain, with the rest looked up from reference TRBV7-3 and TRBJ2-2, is GAGVSQTPSNKVTEKGKYVELRCDPISGHTALYWYRQSLGQGPEFLIYFQGTGAADDSGLPNDRFFAVRPEGSVSTLKIQRTERGDSAVYLCASSPQGARNTGELFFGEGSRLTVL.

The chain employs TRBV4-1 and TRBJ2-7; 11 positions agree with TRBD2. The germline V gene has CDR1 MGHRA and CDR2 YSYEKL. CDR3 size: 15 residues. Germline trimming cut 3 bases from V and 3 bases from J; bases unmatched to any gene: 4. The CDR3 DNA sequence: TGCGCCAGCAGCCAGGGACTAGCGGACCTCTACGAGCAGTACTTC. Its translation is CASSQGLADLYEQYF.

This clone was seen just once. The CDR3: CASSLTGDQPQHF. In nucleotides, the CDR3 is TGTGCCAGTAGTCTGACAGGGGATCAGCCCCAGCATTTT. This chain joins TRBV19 and TRBJ1-5; TRBD1 agrees at 8 bases. From germline, CDR1 is LNHDA and CDR2 SQIVND (reference sequence). Trimming took 5 bases from V and 5 from J; bases not matched to a gene: 2. This CDR3 spans 13 amino acids. Combining the CDR3 with reference TRBV19 and TRBJ1-5 gives the whole variable domain DGGITQSPKYLFRKEGQNVTLSCEQNLNHDAMYWYRQDPGQGLRLIYYSQIVNDFQKGDIAEGYSVSREKKESFPLTVTSAQKNPTAFYLCASSLTGDQPQHFGDGTRLSIL.

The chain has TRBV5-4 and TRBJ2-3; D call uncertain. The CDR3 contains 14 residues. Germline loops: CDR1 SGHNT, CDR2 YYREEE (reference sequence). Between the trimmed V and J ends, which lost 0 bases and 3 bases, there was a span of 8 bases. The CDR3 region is CASSLVSQTDTQYF. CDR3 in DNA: TGTGCCAGCAGCTTGGTTAGTCAAACAGATACGCAGTATTTT.

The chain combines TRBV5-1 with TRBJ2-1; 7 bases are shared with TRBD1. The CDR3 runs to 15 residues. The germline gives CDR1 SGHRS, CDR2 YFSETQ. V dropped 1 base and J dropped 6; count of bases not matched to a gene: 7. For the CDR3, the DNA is TGCGCCAGCAGCTTGCGGACAGGCGCATCCAATGAGCAGTTCTTC. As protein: CASSLRTGASNEQFF.

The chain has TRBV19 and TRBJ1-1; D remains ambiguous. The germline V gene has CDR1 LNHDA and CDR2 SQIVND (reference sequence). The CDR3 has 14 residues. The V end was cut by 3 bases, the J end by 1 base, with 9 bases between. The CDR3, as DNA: TGTGCCAGTAGTATTTGGCAGTCGAACACTGAAGCTTTCTTT. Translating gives CASSIWQSNTEAFF.

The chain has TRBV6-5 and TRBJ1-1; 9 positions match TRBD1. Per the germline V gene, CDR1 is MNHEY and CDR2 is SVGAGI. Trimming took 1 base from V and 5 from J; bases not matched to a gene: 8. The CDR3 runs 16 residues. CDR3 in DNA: TGTGCCAGCAGTTACTACCTTGACAGGGGGAAAACTGAAGCTTTCTTT. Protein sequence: CASSYYLDRGKTEAFF.

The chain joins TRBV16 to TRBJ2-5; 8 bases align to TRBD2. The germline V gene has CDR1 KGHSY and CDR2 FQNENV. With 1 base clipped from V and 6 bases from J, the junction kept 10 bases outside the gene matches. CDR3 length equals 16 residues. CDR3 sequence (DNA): TGTGCCAGCAGCCAATACGCGCGGGAGGTGGGAAAGACCCAGTACTTC. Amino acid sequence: CASSQYAREVGKTQYF.

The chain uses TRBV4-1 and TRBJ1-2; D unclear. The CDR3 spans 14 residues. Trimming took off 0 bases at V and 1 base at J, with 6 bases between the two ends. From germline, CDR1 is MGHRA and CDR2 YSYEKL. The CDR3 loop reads CASSQDSINYGYTF. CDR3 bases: TGCGCCAGCAGCCAAGATTCAATTAACTATGGCTACACCTTC.

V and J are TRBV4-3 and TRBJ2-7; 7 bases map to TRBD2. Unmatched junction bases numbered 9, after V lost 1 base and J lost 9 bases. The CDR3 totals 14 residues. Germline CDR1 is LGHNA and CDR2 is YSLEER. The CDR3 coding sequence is TGCGCCAGCAGCCAAGGGTTGGGAGGGGTTGGGCAGTACTTC. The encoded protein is CASSQGLGGVGQYF.